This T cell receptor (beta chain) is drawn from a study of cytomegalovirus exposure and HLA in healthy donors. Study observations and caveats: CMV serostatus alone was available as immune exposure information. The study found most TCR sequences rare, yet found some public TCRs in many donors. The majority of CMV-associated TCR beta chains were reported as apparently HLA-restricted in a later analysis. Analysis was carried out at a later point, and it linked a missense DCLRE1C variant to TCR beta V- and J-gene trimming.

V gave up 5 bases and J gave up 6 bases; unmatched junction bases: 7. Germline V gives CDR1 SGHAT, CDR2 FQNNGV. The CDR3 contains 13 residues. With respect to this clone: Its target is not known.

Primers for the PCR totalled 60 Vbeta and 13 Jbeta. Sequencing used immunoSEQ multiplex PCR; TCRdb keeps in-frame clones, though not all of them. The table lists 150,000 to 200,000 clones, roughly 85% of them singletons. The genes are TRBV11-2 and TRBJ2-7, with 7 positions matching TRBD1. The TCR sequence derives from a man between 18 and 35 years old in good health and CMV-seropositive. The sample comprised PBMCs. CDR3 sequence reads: CASSQRQGGEQYF. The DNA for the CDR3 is TGTGCCAGCAGCCAGAGACAGGGTGGCGAGCAGTACTTC.